Given below is one T cell receptor beta chain in context. The antigen remains unidentified. Germline loops: CDR1 SGHKS, CDR2 YYEKEE (reference sequence). The CDR3 extends over 15 amino acids. Trimming stripped 7 bases from V and 5 bases from J, with 22 bases between. This sample is part of a study of shared clonotypes between healthy human individuals. Study-wide points: A handful of donors shared about 4.5% of their naive CD4 clonotypes. A generally larger estimated richness was seen in naive subsets than in memory subsets.

The assay was immunoSEQ multiplex PCR, and TCRdb's table has in-frame clones only and misses some. The data hold some 1.5 million clones, with around 98% observed a single time. The sequence was obtained from a man younger than 40 in good health. The chain couples TRBV5-5 to TRBJ2-7, with D perhaps being TRBD1 or TRBD2 (6 bases each). What was sequenced was naive CD4+ T cells sorted from blood. Specified subset: CD45RA+ positively selected. CDR3 nucleotide sequence: TGTGCCAGCGGACCCCCGCGCCCGGGGGCCCACGAGCAGTACTTC. Amino acids: CASGPPRPGAHEQYF.